Described below is a single T cell receptor beta chain sequence and its context. This sample is drawn from a study of control samples from healthy donors and cancer patients. V dropped 7 bases and J dropped 3; count of bases not matched to a gene: 9. Germline CDR1 SNHLY, CDR2 FYNNEI. This CDR3 is built from 15 residues. Measured with immunoSEQ multiplex PCR; TCRdb has only the in-frame clones, and not every one. The table lists approximately 37,000 clones, roughly nine tenths of them singletons. The sequencing sample was made of blood. The rearrangement joins TRBV2 to TRBJ1-1; 9 positions match TRBD1. This clonotype was sampled from a woman aged 45 to 65 in good health. CDR3 loop: CASIRRQGVYTEAFF. The DNA of the CDR3 is TGTGCCAGCATTCGAAGACAGGGGGTCTACACTGAAGCTTTCTTT.